What follows are 10 T cell receptor beta chains derived from one specimen sequenced in a study of blood T cell repertoires in COVID-19. Repertoires were generated with immunoSEQ multiplex PCR, while TCRdb's copy carries only in-frame clones and drops some. In the table there are 450,000 or so clones, 80% to 90% of which are singletons. Sample: peripheral blood. These receptors all stem from a man aged 18 to 35 with COVID-19, enrolled during active disease.

This chain connects TRBV5-6 to TRBJ1-6; no clear D gene. The germline V gene has CDR1 SGHDT and CDR2 YYEEEE. There are 17 residues in the CDR3. V lost 4 bases to trimming and J lost 0 bases, with 14 bases between them. CDR3 DNA: TGTGCCAGCAGCGCCCAAGCAGGTCACTCCTATAATTCACCCCTCCACTTT. This translates into CASSAQAGHSYNSPLHF.

The chain has TRBV11-2 and TRBJ2-1; D might be TRBD2 (6 bases). The CDR3 is 18 amino acids. Germline V gene lookup returns CDR1 SGHAT and CDR2 FQNNGV. The V end lost 2 bases, the J end lost 4 bases, and 21 bases lay between the germline ends. CDR3 loop: CASSLSSGATRRYNEQFF. As DNA, the CDR3 is TGTGCCAGCAGCTTATCGTCGGGAGCTACCCGCAGGTACAATGAGCAGTTCTTC.

The CDR3 sequence: CASSGQGAMSNQPQHF. The CDR3 nucleotides are TGTGCCAGTAGTGGGCAGGGGGCGATGAGCAATCAGCCCCAGCATTTT. The genes are TRBV19 and TRBJ1-5; 8 bases line up with TRBD1. The CDR3 is 16 residues long. Germline trimming cut 5 bases from V and 1 base from J; bases unmatched to any gene: 7. The germline gives CDR1 LNHDA, CDR2 SQIVND (reference sequence).

The chain links TRBV19 to TRBJ1-1; TRBD1 might be the D (6 bases). Germline loops: CDR1 LNHDA, CDR2 SQIVND (reference sequence). Trimming removed 5 bases from V and 6 bases from J, with 19 bases in between. The CDR3 totals 15 residues. This CDR3 reads CASSYKQTGSPEAFF. The CDR3 nucleotides read TGTGCCAGTAGTTATAAACAGACAGGATCACCTGAAGCTTTCTTT.

V gene TRBV2 combines with J gene TRBJ1-5; possible D gene TRBD1, 5 bases. V was clipped by 5 bases and J by 2 bases, with 13 bases between them. The CDR3 runs 15 residues. Germline CDR1 is SNHLY and CDR2 is FYNNEI. CDR3: CASSPGLAGNQPQHF. Here the CDR3 DNA reads TGTGCCAGCAGTCCAGGGTTGGCGGGCAATCAGCCCCAGCATTTT.

This chain uses TRBV15 with TRBJ2-7; 9 nucleotides line up with TRBD2. The V and J ends lost 4 bases and 2 bases, in that order; junction bases with no gene match: 12. Germline loops: CDR1 LNHNV, CDR2 YYDKDF (reference sequence). CDR3 length: 17 amino acids. The CDR3 DNA sequence: TGTGCCACCAGCATAGACGAACCACTAGCGGGCCCCTACGAGCAGTACTTC. Amino acid sequence: CATSIDEPLAGPYEQYF.

V is TRBV2 and J is TRBJ1-2, with D unclear. Germline V gene data show CDR1 as SNHLY and CDR2 as FYNNEI. Trimming stripped 1 base from V and 0 bases from J, with 9 bases between. The CDR3 is 15 amino acids. CDR3 in amino acids: CASSEDGRTNYGYTF. The CDR3 nucleotides read TGTGCCAGCAGTGAAGATGGCCGAACTAACTATGGCTACACCTTC.

The chain is built from TRBV10-3 and TRBJ2-7, with 10 positions matching TRBD2. The CDR3 loop spans 15 amino acids. Losses at the gene ends were 6 bases for V and 1 base for J; bases not matched to a gene: 6. Germline V CDR1 and CDR2: ENHRY, SYGVKD. CDR3 region: CAIRDPSGGSYEQYF. Here the CDR3 DNA reads TGTGCCATCAGGGACCCTAGCGGGGGTTCCTACGAGCAGTACTTC.

The J gene is TRBJ1-4, the V gene TRBV7-9, with TRBD1 matching 9 bases. The germline V gene has CDR1 SEHNR and CDR2 FQNEAQ (reference sequence). V lost 2 bases and J lost 8; bases outside the gene matches: 6. The CDR3 runs 15 residues. CDR3 loop: CASSLWGQGTEKLFF. The DNA for the CDR3 is TGTGCCAGCAGCTTATGGGGACAGGGCACGGAAAAACTGTTTTTT.

This sequence joins TRBV19 and TRBJ2-1; TRBD1 is a possible D gene (6 bases). Germline V gene data show CDR1 as LNHDA and CDR2 as SQIVND (reference sequence). V was clipped by 6 bases and J by 0 bases, with 12 bases between them. The CDR3 extends over 15 amino acids. The CDR3 nucleotides read TGTGCCAGTAGGAGGACAGACAGCTCCTACAATGAGCAGTTCTTC. Residues: CASRRTDSSYNEQFF.